The 5 T cell receptor beta chains given below trace back to one sample, sequenced in a study of shared clonotypes between healthy human individuals. Generated by immunoSEQ multiplex PCR, the TCRdb table keeps only in-frame clones and is missing some. The sample has more than 400,000 clones; around 96% are singletons. Source material: naive CD4+ T cells sorted from blood. Sample subset: CD45RA+ positively selected. The receptors stem from a woman aged 25 to 39 in good health.

The genes are TRBV4-2 and TRBJ2-1; 9 bases are shared with TRBD2. The CDR3 covers 15 residues. J was trimmed by 6 bases and V by 1 base; bases with no gene match: 4. The germline CDR1 and CDR2 sequences are LGHNA and YNFKEQ. The CDR3 loop is CASSQAGTSLNEQFF. CDR3 sequence (DNA): TGTGCCAGCAGCCAAGCCGGGACTAGCCTCAATGAGCAGTTCTTC.

To note about this clone: At one of its ends the junction is not consistent with the germline gene, which may arise from a read error. The V and J genes are TRBV5-5 and TRBJ2-1; D is possibly TRBD2 (5 bases). Germline CDR1 and CDR2: SGHKS and YYEKEE (reference sequence). The CDR3 is 15 residues long. CDR3: CAWSIGGLSYNEQFF. CDR3 nucleotide sequence: TGCGCTTGGTCTATCGGCGGACTCTCCTACAATGAGCAGTTCTTC.

The chain links TRBV7-2 to TRBJ1-6; TRBD1 aligns across 7 bases. J was trimmed by 2 bases and V by 5 bases; bases with no gene match: 9. There are 17 residues in the CDR3. Germline V gene sequence: CDR1 SGHTA, CDR2 FQGNSA. The CDR3 loop reads CASSPRTGVTYNSPLHF. CDR3 sequence (DNA): TGTGCCAGCAGCCCCCGGACAGGTGTAACCTATAATTCACCCCTCCACTTT.

A single count supports this clone. The chain has TRBV7-9 and TRBJ2-7; D is possibly TRBD1 (6 bases). Germline V lookup: CDR1 SEHNR, CDR2 FQNEAQ (reference sequence). V lost 3 bases to trimming and J lost 5 bases, with 14 bases between them. This CDR3 has 14 residues. This CDR3 reads CASSFFQGFHEQYF. CDR3 DNA: TGTGCCAGCAGCTTTTTTCAGGGGTTCCACGAGCAGTACTTC.

This clone was seen once. The CDR3 DNA reads TGTGCCAGCAGCTTAGATGCCCCCGCCCCTACTAATATCTACGAGCAGTACTTC. This encodes CASSLDAPAPTNIYEQYF. The V and J genes are TRBV7-6 and TRBJ2-7; D is uncertain. V was cut by 1 base and J by 3 bases, with 22 bases left in between. Germline V CDR1 and CDR2: SGHVS, FNYEAQ. The CDR3 sequence is 18 residues long.